Shown below are 7 T cell receptor beta chains from a single sample sequenced in a study of shared clonotypes between healthy human individuals. TCRdb's table, derived via immunoSEQ multiplex PCR, lists solely in-frame clones and lacks some. Seen here are hundreds of thousands of clones, roughly 80% observed once, and the top ten hold about 12%. Sequencing was performed on PBMCs. The receptors derive from a woman aged 40 to 50 in good health. Some clones in this sample may be carry-over from other donors' samples.

The J gene is TRBJ2-5, the V gene TRBV18, with 9 bases matching TRBD2. Germline trimming cut 8 bases from V and 5 bases from J; bases unmatched to any gene: 9. Germline CDR1 KGHSH, CDR2 LQKENI. The CDR3 is 14 residues long. The CDR3 here is CASRSSGSVETQYF. The CDR3 bases are TGTGCCAGCCGGAGTAGCGGGAGCGTGGAGACCCAGTACTTC.

Worth noting for this clone: A much larger clone sits a single nucleotide away, making a read error possible. This rearrangement joins TRBV7-2 to TRBJ2-3; D is undetermined. Trimming took 5 bases from V and 2 from J, leaving 5 bases between them. The CDR3 loop spans 12 amino acids. CDR1 and CDR2 (germline): SGHTA, FQGNSA. CDR3 nucleotide sequence: TGTGCCAGCAGCCCTCACACAGATACGCAGTATTTT. This codes for CASSPHTDTQYF.

CDR3: CASSLGREPHNEQFF. The CDR3 DNA reads as TGTGCCAGCAGCTTAGGGCGGGAGCCCCACAATGAGCAGTTCTTC. The chain employs TRBV7-8 and TRBJ2-1; the match to TRBD2 covers 7 bases. The CDR3 length is 15 residues. Germline-derived CDR1 and CDR2 are SGHVS and FQNEAQ. The ends lost 1 base at V and 5 bases at J; junction bases unmatched: 5.

Regarding this clone: A far more abundant clone sits one base away, making this likely a read error. The J gene is TRBJ1-2, the V gene TRBV7-6; D is undetermined. The germline V gene has CDR1 SGHVS and CDR2 FNYEAQ. The CDR3 is 17 amino acids. Trimming left V 8 bases short and J 0 bases short, with 22 bases between. CDR3 nucleotide sequence: TGTGCCAGCGGCGAGGGTCGGCCGCCCCTAGCTAACTATGGCTACACCTTC. This sequence encodes CASGEGRPPLANYGYTF.

V usage is TRBV4-2 and J usage is TRBJ2-3; 7 nucleotides line up with TRBD2. The V and J ends lost 1 base and 7 bases, in that order; junction bases with no gene match: 2. Per germline, CDR1 LGHNA and CDR2 YNFKEQ. This CDR3 spans 13 amino acids. In DNA, the CDR3 is TGTGCCAGCAGCCAAGCCGGGGGGAATACGCAGTATTTT. This gives the protein CASSQAGGNTQYF.

As for this clone: Different DNA sequences within this sample yield the same CDR3. The chain combines TRBV27 with TRBJ2-3; D is unclear. Germline-derived CDR1 and CDR2 are MNHEY and SMNVEV (reference sequence). This CDR3 comprises 12 residues. Trimming cost V 4 bases and J 5 bases, with 7 bases left between them. The CDR3 spells CASSSAGDTQYF. The CDR3 DNA reads as TGTGCCAGCAGTTCCGCCGGAGATACGCAGTATTTT.

In this sample, this clone turned up many times. Different DNA sequences within this sample yield the same CDR3. The rearrangement links TRBV7-2 to TRBJ2-2, with no clear D. The V gene's germline CDR1 is SGHTA and CDR2 FQGNSA. This CDR3 contains 14 residues. V lost 2 bases and J lost 1, with 5 bases in between. For the CDR3, the DNA is TGTGCCAGCAGCTTATTCAGGAACACCGGGGAGCTGTTTTTT. Its translation: CASSLFRNTGELFF.